This T cell receptor beta chain originates from a study of type 1 regulatory T cells. The overall study: T-allo10 is an in vitro-generated, Tr1-enriched CD4 T cell product specific for alloantigen.

One entry per CDR3 protein, called by TCRdb with MiXCR from the reads. The sample consists of 75,000 to 100,000 distinct CDR3 sequences, around a third of them appearing once. The receptor was isolated from a human donor in good health. The sample taken for sequencing was CD4+ T cells, either the whole sample or a sorted fraction (not recorded which).

The CDR3, as DNA: TGCGCCAGCCGACGGGACACAACTAATGAAAAACTGTTTTTT. This encodes CASRRDTTNEKLFF. The chain recombines TRBV5-1 with TRBJ1-4; possible D gene TRBD1, 6 bases. Between the trimmed V and J ends, which lost 7 bases and 0 bases, there was a span of 10 bases. The CDR3 spans 14 residues. CDR1 is SGHRS and CDR2 is YFSETQ in the germline V gene.